This T cell receptor (beta chain) came from a study of blood T cell repertoires in COVID-19. About the study: Sites in the United States, Italy and Spain provided acute and convalescent COVID-19 samples. The analysed material was cDNA or gDNA that came from T cells, B-cell-depleted T cells, or PBMCs.

This clone was seen only a few times. Study processing details: Nucleated cell counts were estimated from reference gene primer amplification. Assay used: immunoSEQ multiplex PCR; TCRdb lists only in-frame clones, some missing. V, J and clone size are those of that table, while D and trimming were read from the DNA. The sample yields 70,000 or so clones, around 91% seen once. The CDR3 loop spans 11 amino acids. Trimming cost V 4 bases and J 8 bases, with 8 bases left between them. Sequencing was carried out using peripheral blood. This chain joins TRBV12-3 or TRBV12-4 and TRBJ1-1, with D maybe TRBD1 (6 bases). This sequence originates from a human donor in a cohort sampled during active COVID-19. The CDR3 DNA sequence: TGTGCCAGCAGTTATGGGACAGAAGCTTTCTTT. Residues: CASSYGTEAFF.